The source of this T cell receptor beta chain is a study of blood T cell repertoires in COVID-19. Across the study: The United States, Italy and Spain were the sources of the acute and convalescent COVID-19 samples. PBMCs, B-cell-depleted T cells, or T cells were the source of the cDNA or gDNA that made up the material.

Produced via immunoSEQ multiplex PCR; TCRdb's table is partial and in-frame only. The sample lists around 200,000 clones, around 85% occurring once. The V and J ends lost 3 bases and 2 bases, in that order; junction bases with no gene match: 9. CDR1 is SGHTA and CDR2 is FQGNSA in the germline V gene. The CDR3 loop spans 16 amino acids. Source material: peripheral blood. The chain couples TRBV7-2 to TRBJ2-7, with 8 positions matching TRBD1. The receptor comes from a human donor in a cohort sampled during active COVID-19. The CDR3 nucleotides are TGTGCCAGCAGCTTCTCTTACTTACAGGGGGCCTACGAGCAGTACTTC. The encoded protein is CASSFSYLQGAYEQYF.